The rows below give T cell receptor beta chains drawn from one sample of a study of shared clonotypes between healthy human individuals. The data were produced by immunoSEQ multiplex PCR, yet TCRdb's version contains in-frame clones alone and is incomplete. The sample holds hundreds of thousands of clones, about 74% seen once. Sequences were obtained from PBMCs. The receptors come from a woman aged 40 to 50 in good health. Some clones in this sample may be carry-over from other donors' samples. The CDR3 runs from the conserved cysteine through the conserved F or W. The order of the fields is V gene, J gene, D gene, clone size, CDR3 length, CDR3 protein, CDR3 DNA. A D gene is named only where the DNA matches it firmly. Part of the rows lack a size; the others show once, few, many or a class for expanded clones.

V gene: TRBV10-3; J gene: TRBJ2-3; D gene: -; clone size: -; CDR3 length: 14; CDR3 protein: CAISQTSRGDTQYF; CDR3 DNA: TGTGCCATCAGTCAGACTAGTAGGGGAGATACGCAGTATTTT
V gene: TRBV19; J gene: TRBJ2-7; D gene: -; clone size: once; CDR3 length: 15; CDR3 protein: CASSLPFTGPYEQYF; CDR3 DNA: TGTGCCAGTAGTCTACCCTTCACTGGGCCCTACGAGCAGTACTTC
V gene: TRBV18; J gene: TRBJ2-7; D gene: -; clone size: -; CDR3 length: 14; CDR3 protein: CASSPRTETYEQYF; CDR3 DNA: TGTGCCAGCTCACCCCGGACTGAAACTTACGAGCAGTACTTC
V gene: TRBV15; J gene: TRBJ2-2; D gene: TRBD2; clone size: -; CDR3 length: 18; CDR3 protein: CATSREGLAGPNTGELFF; CDR3 DNA: TGTGCCACCAGCAGAGAGGGACTAGCGGGACCAAACACCGGGGAGCTGTTTTTT
V gene: TRBV30; J gene: TRBJ1-3; D gene: -; clone size: -; CDR3 length: 14; CDR3 protein: CAWTLGYVGNTIYF; CDR3 DNA: TGTGCCTGGACCCTGGGATACGTTGGAAACACCATATATTTT
V gene: TRBV6-4; J gene: TRBJ2-1; D gene: TRBD2; clone size: -; CDR3 length: 14; CDR3 protein: CASSGLAGGNEQFF; CDR3 DNA: TGTGCCAGCAGCGGACTAGCGGGAGGGAATGAGCAGTTCTTC
V gene: TRBV25-1; J gene: TRBJ2-1; D gene: TRBD2; clone size: -; CDR3 length: 17; CDR3 protein: CASSETLPSGRINEQFF; CDR3 DNA: TGTGCCAGCAGTGAAACACTCCCTAGCGGGAGGATAAATGAGCAGTTCTTC
V gene: TRBV4-1; J gene: TRBJ1-5; D gene: -; clone size: -; CDR3 length: 16; CDR3 protein: CASSQDDGQLNQPQHF; CDR3 DNA: TGCGCCAGCAGCCAAGATGATGGACAGCTAAATCAGCCCCAGCATTTT
V gene: TRBV27; J gene: TRBJ1-4; D gene: -; clone size: -; CDR3 length: 15; CDR3 protein: CASSLAGEANEKLFF; CDR3 DNA: TGTGCCAGCAGTTTGGCAGGGGAAGCTAATGAAAAACTGTTTTTT
V gene: TRBV10-3; J gene: TRBJ2-2; D gene: TRBD2; clone size: -; CDR3 length: 17; CDR3 protein: CAISERGGSINTGELFF; CDR3 DNA: TGTGCCATCAGTGAGCGGGGCGGGAGTATCAACACCGGGGAGCTGTTTTTT
V gene: TRBV28; J gene: TRBJ1-2; D gene: -; clone size: many; CDR3 length: 13; CDR3 protein: CASSLGRTYGYTF; CDR3 DNA: TGTGCCAGCAGTTTAGGTAGGACCTATGGCTACACCTTC
V gene: TRBV2; J gene: TRBJ2-5; D gene: -; clone size: few; CDR3 length: 13; CDR3 protein: CASTVLGSETQYF; CDR3 DNA: TGTGCCAGTACTGTTCTAGGGTCTGAGACCCAGTACTTC
V gene: TRBV4-3; J gene: TRBJ2-7; D gene: -; clone size: -; CDR3 length: 13; CDR3 protein: CASSQGAGGEQYF; CDR3 DNA: TGCGCCAGCAGCCAAGGGGCAGGCGGCGAGCAGTACTTC
V gene: TRBV6-1; J gene: TRBJ2-7; D gene: -; clone size: -; CDR3 length: 14; CDR3 protein: CASTPTWDSYEQYF; CDR3 DNA: TGTGCCAGCACCCCGACCTGGGACTCCTACGAGCAGTACTTC
V gene: TRBV10-2; J gene: TRBJ2-3; D gene: TRBD2; clone size: -; CDR3 length: 13; CDR3 protein: CASRGTSADTQYF; CDR3 DNA: TGCGCCAGCAGGGGGACTAGCGCCGATACGCAGTATTTT
V gene: TRBV6-1; J gene: TRBJ2-6; D gene: -; clone size: few; CDR3 length: 15; CDR3 protein: CASSEVYSGANVLTF; CDR3 DNA: TGTGCCAGCAGTGAAGTGTACTCTGGGGCCAACGTCCTGACTTTC
V gene: TRBV5-1; J gene: TRBJ2-7; D gene: -; clone size: -; CDR3 length: 14; CDR3 protein: CASSSTTGSYEQYF; CDR3 DNA: TGCGCCAGCAGCTCGACGACGGGATCGTACGAGCAGTACTTC
V gene: TRBV5-1; J gene: TRBJ2-6; D gene: TRBD2; clone size: -; CDR3 length: 18; CDR3 protein: CASSLVAGTPSGANVLTF; CDR3 DNA: TGCGCCAGCAGCTTGGTAGCGGGGACCCCCTCTGGGGCCAACGTCCTGACTTTC
V gene: TRBV5-1; J gene: TRBJ2-7; D gene: TRBD2; clone size: -; CDR3 length: 15; CDR3 protein: CASSLGGRALYEQYF; CDR3 DNA: TGCGCCAGCAGCTTAGGCGGGAGGGCCCTCTACGAGCAGTACTTC
V gene: TRBV28; J gene: TRBJ2-7; D gene: -; clone size: -; CDR3 length: 16; CDR3 protein: CASSLFRPGHNYEQYF; CDR3 DNA: TGTGCCAGCAGTTTATTCCGCCCCGGACATAACTACGAGCAGTACTTC
V gene: TRBV7-9; J gene: TRBJ2-7; D gene: -; clone size: -; CDR3 length: 13; CDR3 protein: CASSPRGTSEQYF; CDR3 DNA: TGTGCCAGCAGCCCTCGTGGGACTTCCGAGCAGTACTTC
V gene: TRBV18; J gene: TRBJ1-2; D gene: -; clone size: -; CDR3 length: 13; CDR3 protein: CASSPDLGEGYTF; CDR3 DNA: TGTGCCAGCTCACCTGATCTGGGGGAGGGCTACACCTTC
V gene: TRBV19; J gene: TRBJ2-7; D gene: -; clone size: -; CDR3 length: 12; CDR3 protein: CASNDRGSEQYF; CDR3 DNA: TGTGCCAGTAACGATCGGGGGTCCGAGCAGTACTTC
V gene: TRBV20-1; J gene: TRBJ2-7; D gene: -; clone size: once; CDR3 length: 11; CDR3 protein: CSARDTYEQYF; CDR3 DNA: TGCAGTGCTAGAGACACCTACGAGCAGTACTTC
V gene: TRBV9; J gene: TRBJ2-5; D gene: -; clone size: -; CDR3 length: 14; CDR3 protein: CASSVFGVQETQYF; CDR3 DNA: TGTGCCAGCAGCGTTTTTGGGGTTCAAGAGACCCAGTACTTC
V gene: TRBV6-5; J gene: TRBJ1-5; D gene: -; clone size: -; CDR3 length: 15; CDR3 protein: CASSALGGRGQPQHF; CDR3 DNA: TGTGCCAGCAGTGCGTTGGGGGGGCGCGGGCAGCCCCAGCATTTT
V gene: TRBV14; J gene: TRBJ2-5; D gene: TRBD1; clone size: once; CDR3 length: 16; CDR3 protein: CASSQFNRGTGETQYF; CDR3 DNA: TGTGCCAGCAGCCAATTTAACAGGGGGACCGGAGAGACCCAGTACTTC
V gene: TRBV6-1; J gene: TRBJ1-1; D gene: TRBD1; clone size: once; CDR3 length: 18; CDR3 protein: CASSETLGGVHYTTEAFF; CDR3 DNA: TGTGCCAGCAGCGAAACCTTAGGGGGCGTTCATTATACCACTGAAGCTTTCTTT
V gene: TRBV10-3; J gene: TRBJ2-3; D gene: -; clone size: many; CDR3 length: 14; CDR3 protein: CAISVGAGADTQYF; CDR3 DNA: TGTGCCATCAGTGTGGGGGCGGGCGCAGATACGCAGTATTTT
V gene: TRBV2; J gene: TRBJ1-5; D gene: -; clone size: -; CDR3 length: 14; CDR3 protein: CASSGLGPGQPQHF; CDR3 DNA: TGTGCCAGCAGTGGTCTGGGGCCAGGGCAGCCCCAGCATTTT
V gene: TRBV2; J gene: TRBJ2-5; D gene: TRBD1; clone size: -; CDR3 length: 13; CDR3 protein: CASSGDREETQYF; CDR3 DNA: TGTGCCAGCAGTGGGGACAGGGAAGAGACCCAGTACTTC
V gene: TRBV2; J gene: TRBJ1-5; D gene: -; clone size: -; CDR3 length: 13; CDR3 protein: CASSEFSNQPQHF; CDR3 DNA: TGTGCCAGCAGTGAATTTAGCAATCAGCCCCAGCATTTT
V gene: TRBV7-2; J gene: TRBJ1-2; D gene: -; clone size: -; CDR3 length: 11; CDR3 protein: CASSPGPGYTF; CDR3 DNA: TGTGCCAGCAGCCCGGGCCCAGGCTACACCTTC
V gene: TRBV2; J gene: TRBJ2-4; D gene: -; clone size: few; CDR3 length: 17; CDR3 protein: CASSDKGAGRWVNIQYF; CDR3 DNA: TGTGCCAGCAGTGATAAAGGGGCAGGTCGTTGGGTAAACATTCAGTACTTC
V gene: TRBV19; J gene: TRBJ2-7; D gene: -; clone size: -; CDR3 length: 16; CDR3 protein: CASSINGRIPSYEQYF; CDR3 DNA: TGTGCCAGTAGTATAAATGGTCGGATACCCTCCTACGAGCAGTACTTC
V gene: TRBV7-7; J gene: TRBJ2-7; D gene: -; clone size: -; CDR3 length: 13; CDR3 protein: CASSLDLLGEQYF; CDR3 DNA: TGTGCCAGCAGCTTAGACCTCCTTGGGGAGCAGTACTTC
V gene: TRBV28; J gene: TRBJ1-2; D gene: -; clone size: -; CDR3 length: 17; CDR3 protein: CASSSLWPKRGNYGYTF; CDR3 DNA: TGTGCCAGCAGTTCTCTATGGCCCAAGAGGGGGAACTATGGCTACACCTTC
V gene: TRBV27; J gene: TRBJ1-5; D gene: -; clone size: few; CDR3 length: 14; CDR3 protein: CASSKFQGNQPQHF; CDR3 DNA: TGTGCCAGCAGTAAGTTCCAGGGCAATCAGCCCCAGCATTTT
V gene: TRBV9; J gene: TRBJ1-1; D gene: -; clone size: -; CDR3 length: 13; CDR3 protein: CASTDPLNTEAFF; CDR3 DNA: TGTGCCAGCACCGACCCTTTAAACACTGAAGCTTTCTTT
V gene: TRBV4-2; J gene: TRBJ2-7; D gene: -; clone size: many; CDR3 length: 15; CDR3 protein: CASSQGGTRTYEQYF; CDR3 DNA: TGTGCCAGCAGCCAAGGAGGGACACGGACCTACGAGCAGTACTTC
V gene: TRBV9; J gene: TRBJ2-5; D gene: -; clone size: -; CDR3 length: 14; CDR3 protein: CASSVGSGVETQYF; CDR3 DNA: TGTGCCAGCAGCGTAGGTTCCGGGGTGGAGACCCAGTACTTC